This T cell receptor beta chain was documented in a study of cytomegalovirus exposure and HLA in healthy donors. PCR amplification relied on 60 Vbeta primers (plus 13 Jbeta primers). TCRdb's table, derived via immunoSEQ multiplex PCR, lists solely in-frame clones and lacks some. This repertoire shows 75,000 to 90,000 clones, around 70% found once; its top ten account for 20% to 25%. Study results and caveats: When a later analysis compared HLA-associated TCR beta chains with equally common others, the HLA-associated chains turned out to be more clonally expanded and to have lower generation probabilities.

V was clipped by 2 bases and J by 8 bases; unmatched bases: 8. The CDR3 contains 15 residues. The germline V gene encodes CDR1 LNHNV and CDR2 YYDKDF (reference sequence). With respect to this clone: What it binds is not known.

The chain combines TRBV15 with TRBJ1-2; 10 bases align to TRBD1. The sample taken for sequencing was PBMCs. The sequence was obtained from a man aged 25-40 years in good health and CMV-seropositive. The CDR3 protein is CATSRRTGGMGGYTF. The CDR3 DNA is TGTGCCACCAGCAGACGGACAGGGGGAATGGGAGGCTACACCTTC.